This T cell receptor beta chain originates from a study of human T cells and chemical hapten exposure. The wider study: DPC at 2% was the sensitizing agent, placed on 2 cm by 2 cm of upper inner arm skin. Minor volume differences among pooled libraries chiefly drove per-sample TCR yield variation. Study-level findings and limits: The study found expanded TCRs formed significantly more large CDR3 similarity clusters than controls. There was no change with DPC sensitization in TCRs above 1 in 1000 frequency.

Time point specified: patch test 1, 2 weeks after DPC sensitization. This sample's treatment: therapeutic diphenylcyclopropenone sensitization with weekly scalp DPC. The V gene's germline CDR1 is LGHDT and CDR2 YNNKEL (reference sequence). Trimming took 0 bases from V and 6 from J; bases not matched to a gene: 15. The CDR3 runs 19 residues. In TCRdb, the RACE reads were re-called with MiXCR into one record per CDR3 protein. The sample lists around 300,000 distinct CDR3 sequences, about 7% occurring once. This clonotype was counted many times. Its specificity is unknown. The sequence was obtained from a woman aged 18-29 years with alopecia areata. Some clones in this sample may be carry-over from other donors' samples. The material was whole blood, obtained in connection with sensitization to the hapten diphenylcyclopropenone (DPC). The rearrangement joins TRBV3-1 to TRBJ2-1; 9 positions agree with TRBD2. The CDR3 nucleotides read TGTGCCAGCAGCCAAGAGGATAGCGGGGGCCCCGTTGGTGGCAATGAGCAGTTCTTC. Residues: CASSQEDSGGPVGGNEQFF.